This is a list of T cell receptor beta chains from one sample in a study of beta chain features in type 1 diabetes. TCRdb's copy holds only in-frame clones and misses some; the assay was immunoSEQ multiplex PCR. The table shows around 170,000 clones, with approximately 9% occurring only once. The sequenced sample consisted of central memory CD4+ T cells from blood. All receptors derive from a woman under 30 in good health. The CDR3 runs from the conserved cysteine through the conserved F or W. Fields, in order: V gene, J gene, CDR3 protein.

>TRBV30|TRBJ2-3
CAWSGGGKDTQYF
>TRBV30|TRBJ1-2
CAWSVSLGQGGYGYTF
>TRBV5-1|TRBJ2-7
CASSLQVAGSGEQYF
>TRBV5-1|TRBJ2-2
CASSLSWAGNTGELFF
>TRBV10-3|TRBJ2-3
CAIKAQTDTQYF
>TRBV20-1|TRBJ2-3
CSAIRGRGQYF
>TRBV4-3|TRBJ1-1
CASSPELNTEAFF
>TRBV29-1|TRBJ2-2
CSVEGTAGELFF
>TRBV14|TRBJ2-5
CASSQDVIGGLKETQYF
>TRBV2|TRBJ1-5
CASTFQGINQPQHF
>TRBV4-2|TRBJ2-6
CASSLSQTGGSGANVLTF
>TRBV5-1|TRBJ2-3
CASSLGQGFSDTQYF
>TRBV18|TRBJ2-7
CASSRGGSSSYEQYF
>TRBV6-6|TRBJ2-5
CASSYRGQETQYF
>TRBV5-4|TRBJ1-2
CASSQNRGNNYGYTF
>TRBV6-5|TRBJ1-4
CASRLQGEGEKLFF
>TRBV7-3|TRBJ2-1
CASSVSGVYNEQFF
>TRBV30|TRBJ1-3
CAWSVGSPSGAGNTIYF
>TRBV5-1|TRBJ1-5
CASSTGTPNQPQHF
>TRBV29-1|TRBJ1-2
CSVEDPVTNYGYTF
>TRBV29-1|TRBJ1-5
CSVQTGTFGNQPQHF
>TRBV2|TRBJ2-3
CASRLAGDTQYF
>TRBV4-1|TRBJ1-3
CASSQRDFGGDTIYF
>TRBV19|TRBJ2-3
CASSQDRDTDTQYF
>TRBV9|TRBJ1-4
CASSEGDRGEKLFF
>TRBV7-2|TRBJ2-1
CASSTGQGYNEQFF
>TRBV18|TRBJ1-5
CASSRSYQGYSNQPQHF
>TRBV5-1|TRBJ2-1
CASSLGVAGTNEQFF
>TRBV6-1|TRBJ2-1
CASRRTSGLYNEQFF
>TRBV7-2|TRBJ1-6
CASSPGRNSPLHF
>TRBV7-2|TRBJ1-3
CASSEGPSGNTIYF
>TRBV12-5|TRBJ2-5
CASGLLQGTRYF
>TRBV5-4|TRBJ1-2
CASSSDSANYGYTF
>TRBV11-2|TRBJ2-3
CASSLALGTDTQYF
>TRBV7-2|TRBJ2-1
CASSAQLAGGTFF
>TRBV7-6|TRBJ1-2
CASSPSGTGDPLYGYTF
>TRBV5-1|TRBJ2-7
CASSRGGTSGSTYEQYF
>TRBV13|TRBJ1-5
CASSLGEANQPQHF
>TRBV7-9|TRBJ1-1
CASQKGGQRNTEAFF
>TRBV10-3|TRBJ2-5
CAIMSPSGQETQYF
>TRBV11-2|TRBJ2-1
CASSLGLAAGEQFF
>TRBV25-1|TRBJ1-4
CASSVGQAGEKLFF
>TRBV29-1|TRBJ1-2
CSASDRGNYGYTF
>TRBV29-1|TRBJ2-4
CSVGGGATKNIQYF
>TRBV5-1|TRBJ2-1
CASSLATFPASGDNEQFF
>TRBV30|TRBJ1-1
CAWSAYRGEAFF
>TRBV6-5|TRBJ1-1
CASSYTGQGVLEAFF
>TRBV18|TRBJ1-4
CASSQSATNEKLFF
>TRBV11-2|TRBJ2-3
CASSLEAGPITDTQYF
>TRBV30|TRBJ2-7
CACLFGGTSYEQYF
>TRBV18|TRBJ1-1
CASSPETQGQSTEAFF
>TRBV23-1|TRBJ1-2
CASSYSRYYGYTF
>TRBV18|TRBJ2-7
CASSPSSGSYEQYF
>TRBV9|TRBJ2-1
CASSVEDRDAEQFF
>TRBV5-1|TRBJ2-7
CASGDRGEQYF
>TRBV7-3|TRBJ2-3
CASSPVGDSTDTQYF
>TRBV6-6|TRBJ1-4
CASGGVGEEKLFF
>TRBV30|TRBJ2-7
CAWKRGTGGLGQYF